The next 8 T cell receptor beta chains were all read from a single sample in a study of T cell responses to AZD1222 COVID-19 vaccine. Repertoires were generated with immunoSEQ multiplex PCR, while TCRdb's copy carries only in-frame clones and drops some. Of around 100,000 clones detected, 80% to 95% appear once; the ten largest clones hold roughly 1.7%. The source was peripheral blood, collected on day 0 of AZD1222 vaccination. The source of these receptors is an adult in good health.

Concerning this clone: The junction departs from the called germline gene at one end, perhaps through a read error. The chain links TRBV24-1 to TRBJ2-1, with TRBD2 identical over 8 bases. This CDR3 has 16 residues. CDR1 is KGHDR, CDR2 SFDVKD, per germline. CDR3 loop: CATSDGRTSSHNEQFF. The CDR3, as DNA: TGTGCCACCAGTGATGGGCGGACTAGCTCCCACAATGAGCAGTTCTTC.

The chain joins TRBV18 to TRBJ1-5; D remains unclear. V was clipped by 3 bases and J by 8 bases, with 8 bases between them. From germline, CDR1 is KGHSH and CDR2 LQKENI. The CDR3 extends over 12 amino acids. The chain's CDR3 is CASSPGKEPQHF. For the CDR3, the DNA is TGTGCCAGCTCACCCGGGAAAGAGCCCCAGCATTTT. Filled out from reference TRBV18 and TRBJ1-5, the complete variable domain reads NAGVMQNPRHLVRRRGQEARLRCSPMKGHSHVYWYRQLPEEGLKFMVYLQKENIIDESGMPKERFSAEFPKEGPSILRIQQVVRGDSAAYFCASSPGKEPQHFGDGTRLSIL.

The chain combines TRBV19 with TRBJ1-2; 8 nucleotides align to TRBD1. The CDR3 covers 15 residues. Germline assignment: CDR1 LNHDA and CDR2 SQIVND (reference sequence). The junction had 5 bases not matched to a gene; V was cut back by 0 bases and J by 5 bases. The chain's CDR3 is CASSIDPGTGYGYTF. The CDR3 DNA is TGTGCCAGTAGTATAGACCCCGGGACAGGTTATGGCTACACCTTC.

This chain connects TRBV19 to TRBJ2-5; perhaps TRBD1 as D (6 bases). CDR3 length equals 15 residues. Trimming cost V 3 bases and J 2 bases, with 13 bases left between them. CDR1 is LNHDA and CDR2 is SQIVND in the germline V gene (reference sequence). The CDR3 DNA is TGTGCCAGTAGTATCAATGGACAGATTCAAGAGACCCAGTACTTC. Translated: CASSINGQIQETQYF.

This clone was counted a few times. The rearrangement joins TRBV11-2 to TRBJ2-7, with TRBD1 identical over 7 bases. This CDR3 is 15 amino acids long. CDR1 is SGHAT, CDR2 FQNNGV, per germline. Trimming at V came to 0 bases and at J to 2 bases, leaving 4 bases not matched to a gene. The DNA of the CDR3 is TGTGCCAGCAGCTTAGATTACAGGGGCCCCTACGAGCAGTACTTC. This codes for CASSLDYRGPYEQYF. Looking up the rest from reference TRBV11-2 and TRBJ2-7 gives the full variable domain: EAGVAQSPRYKIIEKRQSVAFWCNPISGHATLYWYQQILGQGPKLLIQFQNNGVVDDSQLPKDRFSAERLKGVDSTLKIQPAKLEDSAVYLCASSLDYRGPYEQYFGPGTRLTVT.

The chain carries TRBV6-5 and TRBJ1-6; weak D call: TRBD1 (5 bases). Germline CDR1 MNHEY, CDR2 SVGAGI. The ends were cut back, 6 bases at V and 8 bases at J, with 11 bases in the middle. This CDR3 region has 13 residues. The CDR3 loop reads CASSLRGDSPLHF. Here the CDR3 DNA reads TGTGCCAGCAGCCTCCGAGGGGATTCACCCCTCCACTTT.

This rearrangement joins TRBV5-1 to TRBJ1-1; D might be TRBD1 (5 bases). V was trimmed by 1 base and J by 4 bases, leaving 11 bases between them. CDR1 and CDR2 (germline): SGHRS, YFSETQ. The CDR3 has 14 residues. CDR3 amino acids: CASSLLGVSTEAFF. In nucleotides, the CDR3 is TGCGCCAGCAGCTTGTTGGGGGTGAGCACTGAAGCTTTCTTT.

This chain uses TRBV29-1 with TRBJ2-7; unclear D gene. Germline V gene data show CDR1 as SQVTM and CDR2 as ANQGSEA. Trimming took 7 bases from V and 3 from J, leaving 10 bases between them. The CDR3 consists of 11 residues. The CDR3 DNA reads TGCAGCGCCCTAGAGCTCTACGAGCAGTACTTC. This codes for CSALELYEQYF.